This is a list of T cell receptor beta chains from one sample in a study of OX40 agonist ivuxolimab in advanced cancers. TCRdb's copy holds only in-frame clones and misses some; the assay was immunoSEQ multiplex PCR. The sample lists 30,000 or so clones; 90% were seen once. Sequenced here: CD4+ or CD8+ T cells sorted from blood, sampled in a trial of the OX40 agonist ivuxolimab. Receptors originate from an adult with an advanced solid tumor such as melanoma, head and neck, liver or kidney cancer. Each CDR3 is given with its conserved first and last residue. The D gene is left open where the match is weak. For some rows the clone size is stated as once, few or many, or as a class when expanded; others skip it.

.	TRBV11-2	.	TRBJ2-7	CASSFLGDEQYF	TGTGCCAGCAGCTTCCTCGGGGACGAGCAGTACTTC
.	TRBV6-5	.	TRBJ1-1	CASSEREENTEAFF	TGTGCCAGCAGTGAACGTGAGGAGAACACTGAAGCTTTCTTT
.	TRBV5-4	.	TRBJ2-2	CASSASGELFF	TGTGCCAGCAGCGCATCCGGGGAGCTGTTTTTT
TRBD2	TRBV19	.	TRBJ2-7	CASSISGGGEQYF	TGTGCCAGTAGTATTAGCGGGGGAGGCGAGCAGTACTTC
.	TRBV27	.	TRBJ1-2	CASSSTSTDGTLFYGYTF	TGTGCCAGCAGTTCTACCTCTACCGACGGGACCCTATTCTATGGCTACACCTTC
.	TRBV9	.	TRBJ1-2	CASSGGGRGVTIGYTF	TGTGCCAGCAGCGGAGGGGGTCGGGGCGTAACGATTGGCTACACCTTC
.	TRBV19	.	TRBJ1-1	CAGTVGVEAFF	TGTGCCGGGACGGTTGGGGTTGAAGCTTTCTTT
.	TRBV27	.	TRBJ2-7	CASSPYGDEQYF	TGTGCCAGCAGTCCGTATGGGGACGAGCAGTACTTC
.	TRBV28	.	TRBJ2-7	CASSLGRDFPYEQYF	TGTGCCAGCAGTTTGGGTCGAGACTTTCCCTACGAGCAGTACTTC
.	TRBV7-2	.	TRBJ2-2	CASSPVGGNTGELFF	TGTGCCAGCAGCCCAGTGGGGGGGAACACCGGGGAGCTGTTTTTT
TRBD1	TRBV7-6	.	TRBJ2-6	CASRAGGGSGANVLTF	TGTGCCAGCCGGGCAGGGGGCGGCTCTGGGGCCAACGTCCTGACTTTC
.	TRBV6-5	.	TRBJ1-6	CASSYSGESSPLHF	TGTGCCAGCAGTTACTCAGGGGAGAGTTCACCCCTCCACTTT
TRBD2	TRBV27	.	TRBJ2-5	CARGGETQYF	TGTGCCAGGGGGGGGGAGACCCAGTACTTC
TRBD2	TRBV7-8	.	TRBJ2-7	CASSLGGGYEQYF	TGTGCCAGCAGCTTAGGGGGGGGCTACGAGCAGTACTTC
.	TRBV9	.	TRBJ2-2	CASSTSSGGPHTGELFF	TGTGCCAGCAGCACCTCCTCTGGAGGGCCCCACACCGGGGAGCTGTTTTTT
TRBD1	TRBV27	.	TRBJ1-5	CASRSGGWDQPQHF	TGTGCCAGCAGGTCAGGGGGCTGGGATCAGCCCCAGCATTTT
.	TRBV5-6	.	TRBJ2-5	CASSLALAVIETQYF	TGTGCCAGCAGCTTGGCGTTAGCGGTAATAGAGACCCAGTACTTC
TRBD1	TRBV29-1	.	TRBJ2-7	CSVEGTGGSYEQYF	TGCAGCGTTGAAGGAACAGGGGGCTCCTACGAGCAGTACTTC
.	TRBV2	.	TRBJ1-1	CASSDGGLDMSAFF	TGTGCCAGCAGTGATGGGGGGCTTGATATGTCGGCTTTCTTT
.	TRBV6-5	.	TRBJ1-6	CASSPQGLGSPLHF	TGTGCCAGCAGCCCCCAGGGGCTTGGTTCACCCCTCCACTTT
.	TRBV19	.	TRBJ2-1	CASSIGGSSHNEQFF	TGTGCCAGTAGTATTGGGGGGTCGTCCCACAATGAGCAGTTCTTC
.	TRBV27	.	TRBJ2-7	CASSFQGRASYEQYF	TGTGCCAGCAGTTTTCAGGGACGGGCCTCCTACGAGCAGTACTTC
.	TRBV7-2	few	TRBJ2-7	CASSPRGYEQYF	TGTGCCAGCAGCCCGAGGGGTTACGAGCAGTACTTC
TRBD2	TRBV7-9	.	TRBJ2-7	CASSLGGRRLAGKDEQYF	TGTGCCAGCAGCTTGGGGGGGAGAAGACTAGCGGGGAAGGACGAGCAGTACTTC
.	TRBV28	.	TRBJ2-7	CASSPQGIDEQYF	TGTGCCAGCAGTCCCCAGGGGATTGACGAGCAGTACTTC
TRBD1	TRBV19	.	TRBJ1-4	CASRDRGPLLNEKLFF	TGTGCCAGCCGGGACAGGGGCCCCCTACTTAATGAAAAACTGTTTTTT
.	TRBV18	.	TRBJ2-7	CASSPGGHTFSHEQYF	TGTGCCAGCTCACCCGGAGGACACACCTTCAGCCACGAGCAGTACTTC
.	TRBV2	.	TRBJ1-2	CASSAGLFGHGYTF	TGTGCCAGCAGCGCGGGACTTTTCGGGCATGGCTACACCTTC
.	TRBV28	.	TRBJ1-1	CASSSTGFGGNTEAFF	TGTGCCAGCAGTTCGACGGGCTTCGGGGGAAACACTGAAGCTTTCTTT
TRBD2	TRBV9	.	TRBJ2-7	CASSAGLAGNEQYF	TGTGCCAGCAGCGCGGGACTAGCGGGGAACGAGCAGTACTTC
TRBD2	TRBV28	.	TRBJ2-5	CASSSMTSLGQETQYF	TGTGCCAGCAGTTCCATGACTAGCCTGGGCCAAGAGACCCAGTACTTC
TRBD2	TRBV11-2	.	TRBJ2-1	CASSLVVGLAGGEQFF	TGTGCCAGCAGCTTAGTGGTTGGGCTAGCGGGAGGTGAGCAGTTCTTC
.	TRBV6-6	.	TRBJ2-7	CASSLGGSYEQYF	TGTGCCAGCAGTTTGGGGGGTTCCTACGAGCAGTACTTC
.	TRBV28	.	TRBJ1-1	CASSSEAGRTEAFF	TGTGCCAGCAGTTCTGAGGCAGGACGTACTGAAGCTTTCTTT
.	TRBV28	.	TRBJ2-1	CASTQGLHGNYNEQFF	TGTGCCAGCACCCAGGGACTCCACGGGAACTACAATGAGCAGTTCTTC
.	TRBV9	.	TRBJ1-1	CASSRGAQEAFF	TGTGCCAGCAGCCGGGGCGCTCAGGAAGCTTTCTTT
TRBD2	TRBV9	.	TRBJ2-5	CASSGEIQETQYF	TGTGCCAGTAGCGGGGAAATCCAAGAGACCCAGTACTTC
.	TRBV2	.	TRBJ2-3	CASMGLGDTQYF	TGTGCCAGCATGGGCTTAGGGGATACGCAGTATTTT
.	TRBV30	.	TRBJ2-7	CAWGDNSYEQYF	TGTGCCTGGGGGGACAACTCCTACGAGCAGTACTTC
.	TRBV27	.	TRBJ2-2	CASGPTVNTGELFF	TGTGCCAGCGGACCGACCGTGAACACCGGGGAGCTGTTTTTT
TRBD2	TRBV5-1	.	TRBJ2-3	CASSLGAGGDTQYF	TGCGCCAGCAGCTTGGGAGCGGGGGGAGATACGCAGTATTTT
.	TRBV10-3	.	TRBJ1-5	CAISEVVGQPQHF	TGTGCCATCAGTGAAGTAGTTGGGCAGCCCCAGCATTTT
.	TRBV27	.	TRBJ2-1	CASSFPNANEQFF	TGTGCCAGCAGTTTCCCCAACGCCAATGAGCAGTTCTTC
.	TRBV18	.	TRBJ2-1	CASSPEADEQFF	TGTGCCAGCTCACCAGAAGCCGATGAGCAGTTCTTC
TRBD2	TRBV27	.	TRBJ2-7	CASSPGGGGPSSYEQYF	TGTGCCAGCAGTCCTGGGGGGGGAGGGCCTTCCTCCTACGAGCAGTACTTC
TRBD1	TRBV28	.	TRBJ1-5	CATDGTATNQPQHF	TGTGCCACCGACGGGACAGCTACCAATCAGCCCCAGCATTTT
.	TRBV11-2	.	TRBJ2-7	CASSLVPTYEQYF	TGTGCCAGCAGCTTAGTTCCCACCTACGAGCAGTACTTC
TRBD1	TRBV6-6	.	TRBJ1-5	CASSKTGVGNQPQHF	TGTGCCAGCAGTAAAACAGGGGTTGGCAATCAGCCCCAGCATTTT
.	TRBV11-2	.	TRBJ1-4	CASSLGTQATNEKLFF	TGTGCCAGCAGCTTAGGTACACAGGCAACTAATGAAAAACTGTTTTTT
.	TRBV27	.	TRBJ1-5	CASSLTSGEYNQPQHF	TGTGCCAGCAGTTTAACGTCAGGAGAGTACAATCAGCCCCAGCATTTT
.	TRBV2	.	TRBJ2-1	CASTGGREQFF	TGTGCCAGCACTGGAGGACGAGAGCAGTTCTTC
.	TRBV27	.	TRBJ1-5	CASSLGGQNQPQHF	TGTGCCAGCAGTTTAGGAGGGCAAAATCAGCCCCAGCATTTT
.	TRBV4-1	few	TRBJ1-5	CASSRGVGNQPQHF	TGCGCCAGCAGCCGCGGGGTTGGCAATCAGCCCCAGCATTTT
.	TRBV7-9	.	TRBJ1-6	CASSLVGLGNSPLHF	TGTGCCAGCAGCTTAGTAGGGTTGGGTAATTCACCTCTCCACTTT